The 8 T cell receptor beta chains reported below all come from one sample, sequenced in a study of blood T cell repertoires in COVID-19. The assay was immunoSEQ multiplex PCR, and TCRdb's table has in-frame clones only and misses some. The profile covers around 330,000 clones, with 85% appearing a single time and around 1.9% taken by the ten largest. The specimen sequenced was PBMCs or T cells enriched from blood (not recorded which). Every receptor here comes from a woman aged 30 to 39 who had been exposed to COVID-19.

The chain recombines TRBV28 with TRBJ1-2; 7 nucleotides agree with TRBD1. CDR3 length: 15 amino acids. Trimming removed 6 bases from V and 5 bases from J; junction bases left unmatched: 12. Germline V gene lookup returns CDR1 MDHEN and CDR2 SYDVKM. Here the CDR3 DNA reads TGTGCCAGCAGCCAAGAAGACAGGGTTCGGTATGGCTACACCTTC. This encodes CASSQEDRVRYGYTF.

The gene calls are TRBV18 and TRBJ1-1; 9 bases are a match to TRBD1. V was clipped by 2 bases and J by 4 bases; unmatched bases: 5. The CDR3 is made up of 15 amino acids. Germline lookup yields CDR1 KGHSH and CDR2 LQKENI. The CDR3 sequence is CASSPAATGGTEAFF. For the CDR3, the DNA is TGTGCCAGCTCACCAGCCGCGACAGGGGGCACTGAAGCTTTCTTT.

V usage is TRBV13 and J usage is TRBJ2-7, with 9 bases aligning to TRBD1. This CDR3 has 13 residues. CDR1 is PRHDT, CDR2 FYEKMQ, per germline (reference sequence). Trimming at V came to 5 bases and at J to 6 bases, leaving 5 bases not matched to a gene. The CDR3 loop is CASSDRGGSEQYF. The DNA for the CDR3 is TGTGCCAGCAGCGACAGGGGGGGAAGCGAGCAGTACTTC.

The rearrangement joins TRBV19 to TRBJ2-7; 7 nucleotides align to TRBD1. Germline CDR1 reads LNHDA; CDR2 reads SQIVND (reference sequence). CDR3 size: 15 residues. V was clipped by 5 bases and J by 1 base; unmatched bases: 8. The CDR3 DNA reads TGTGCCAGTAGTGTAGGACAGGATACTTCCTACGAGCAGTACTTC. This translates into CASSVGQDTSYEQYF.

This clone was seen only a few times. The rearrangement links TRBV30 to TRBJ1-2; 8 nucleotides align to TRBD1. The junction had 9 bases not matched to a gene; V was cut back by 1 base and J by 8 bases. The CDR3 consists of 14 residues. The germline CDR1 and CDR2 sequences are GTSNPN and SVGIG (reference sequence). Here the CDR3 DNA reads TGTGCCTGGAGTGCGACAGGGGATTCGGGGGGCTACACCTTC. Protein: CAWSATGDSGGYTF. The full variable domain, rest sourced from reference TRBV30 and TRBJ1-2, is SQTIHQWPATLVQPVGSPLSLECTVEGTSNPNLYWYRQAAGRGLQLLFYSVGIGQISSEVPQNLSASRPQDRQFILSSKKLLLSDSGFYLCAWSATGDSGGYTFGSGTRLTVV.

The chain uses TRBV2 and TRBJ1-4, with 8 bases matching TRBD1. V lost 6 bases and J lost 4; bases outside the gene matches: 7. The length of the CDR3 is 15 residues. Germline V CDR1 and CDR2: SNHLY, FYNNEI. In DNA form, the CDR3 reads TGTGCCAGCAGGAGAACAGGGGGTGGTAATGAAAAACTGTTTTTT. This translates into CASRRTGGGNEKLFF.

V gene TRBV30 combines with J gene TRBJ1-4; 7 bases are a match to TRBD1. The CDR3 is 15 amino acids. CDR1 is GTSNPN, CDR2 SVGIG, per germline (reference sequence). Losses at the gene ends were 0 bases for V and 5 bases for J; bases not matched to a gene: 6. CDR3 nucleotide sequence: TGTGCCTGGAGTGTATGGGACAGACTGAATGAAAAACTGTTTTTT. It yields the protein CAWSVWDRLNEKLFF.

The chain is built from TRBV7-3 and TRBJ2-5; D perhaps matches TRBD1 (6 bases). The CDR3 has 14 residues. V was cut by 2 bases and J by 5 bases, with 12 bases left in between. The germline CDR1 and CDR2 sequences are SGHTA and FQGTGA. The CDR3 sequence is CASSLSGVGETQYF. The CDR3, as DNA: TGTGCCAGCAGCTTATCAGGGGTCGGCGAGACCCAGTACTTC. Using reference TRBV7-3 and TRBJ2-5 for the parts outside the CDR3, the full variable domain is GAGVSQTPSNKVTEKGKYVELRCDPISGHTALYWYRQSLGQGPEFLIYFQGTGAADDSGLPNDRFFAVRPEGSVSTLKIQRTERGDSAVYLCASSLSGVGETQYFGPGTRLLVL.